These 13 T cell receptor beta chains originate from one sample sequenced in a study of blood T cell repertoires in COVID-19. Method: immunoSEQ multiplex PCR; TCRdb's copy keeps in-frame clones and lacks some. Here the sample spans about 430,000 clones, 85% to 90% being singletons. Sample: PBMCs or T cells enriched from blood (not recorded which). These receptors came from a man younger than 40 who had recovered from COVID-19.

This clone was seen more than once but under ten times. The chain combines TRBV7-2 with TRBJ2-7, with TRBD2 matching over 7 bases. This CDR3 has 15 amino acids. V lost 7 bases and J lost 2; bases outside the gene matches: 11. CDR1 is SGHTA, CDR2 FQGNSA, per germline. The CDR3 loop reads CASNPTASGAYEQYF. CDR3 sequence (DNA): TGTGCCAGCAACCCTACCGCTAGCGGAGCCTACGAGCAGTACTTC.

V is TRBV28 and J is TRBJ1-2, with D perhaps TRBD1 (6 bases). This CDR3 comprises 13 residues. Trimming took off 11 bases at V and 1 base at J, with 14 bases between the two ends. CDR1 and CDR2 from the germline V gene are MDHEN and SYDVKM. CDR3 protein: CAWGGFDNYGYTF. CDR3 DNA: TGTGCCTGGGGGGGCTTCGATAACTATGGCTACACCTTC.

This clone has a handful of counts. The chain carries TRBV27 and TRBJ2-7, with TRBD2 identical over 7 bases. In germline, CDR1 is MNHEY, CDR2 SMNVEV (reference sequence). J was trimmed by 0 bases and V by 2 bases; bases with no gene match: 4. CDR3 length: 15 residues. CDR3 protein: CASSLKAGSSYEQYF. CDR3 in DNA: TGTGCCAGCAGTTTAAAAGCGGGGAGCTCCTACGAGCAGTACTTC.

On this clone itself: Germline and junction disagree at one end, which may indicate a read error. The chain couples TRBV5-1 to TRBJ2-6; TRBD2 might be the D (5 bases). The CDR3 covers 14 residues. The germline gives CDR1 SGHRS, CDR2 YFSETQ. The CDR3 sequence is CASRLGDRANVLTF. The DNA for the CDR3 is TGCGCCAGCAGATTGGGAGACAGGGCCAACGTCCTGACTTTC.

The chain employs TRBV27 and TRBJ1-2; D uncertain. This CDR3 region has 15 residues. Germline V lookup: CDR1 MNHEY, CDR2 SMNVEV (reference sequence). Trimming removed 0 bases from V and 7 bases from J, with 15 bases in between. Here the CDR3 reads CASSLSGVSLLGYTF. In nucleotides, the CDR3 is TGTGCCAGCAGTTTATCCGGGGTGAGCCTTCTTGGCTACACCTTC.

The rearrangement uses TRBV5-1 and TRBJ2-7, with D perhaps matching TRBD2 (5 bases). In germline, CDR1 is SGHRS, CDR2 YFSETQ. V gave up 0 bases and J gave up 6 bases, with 16 bases separating them. This CDR3 is built from 15 residues. CDR3 residues: CASSLVEGGSVEQYF. The CDR3 bases are TGCGCCAGCAGCTTGGTCGAGGGCGGTTCGGTCGAGCAGTACTTC.

The V call is TRBV2, the J call TRBJ1-5; no definite D call. Trimming cost V 6 bases and J 2 bases, with 14 bases left between them. The CDR3 runs 15 residues. From germline, CDR1 is SNHLY and CDR2 FYNNEI. The DNA for the CDR3 is TGTGCCAGCAGACCGACTGACGCGGGCAATCAGCCCCAGCATTTT. This sequence encodes CASRPTDAGNQPQHF. The whole variable domain, remainder taken from reference TRBV2 and TRBJ1-5, is EPEVTQTPSHQVTQMGQEVILRCVPISNHLYFYWYRQILGQKVEFLVSFYNNEISEKSEIFDDQFSVERPDGSNFTLKIRSTKLEDSAMYFCASRPTDAGNQPQHFGDGTRLSIL.

The chain uses TRBV6-5 and TRBJ2-1; D is possibly TRBD1 (6 bases). V was pared by 7 bases and J by 2 bases, with 9 bases between. CDR3 length equals 13 residues. Germline CDR1 is MNHEY and CDR2 is SVGAGI. CDR3 sequence (DNA): TGTGCCAGCACACAGGGAGCCTACAATGAGCAGTTCTTC. It codes for CASTQGAYNEQFF.

The gene calls are TRBV3-1 (or the pseudogene TRBV3-2) and TRBJ2-1; D is uncertain. CDR3 length equals 11 residues. V was pared by 3 bases and J by 8 bases, with 5 bases between. Germline CDR1 reads LGHDT; CDR2 reads YNNKEL (reference sequence). The DNA of the CDR3 is TGTGCCAGCAGCCACTTATATGAGCAGTTCTTC. Translated: CASSHLYEQFF.

The rearrangement links TRBV3-1 (or the pseudogene TRBV3-2) to TRBJ2-1; D is undetermined. The V end lost 1 base, the J end lost 3 bases, and 7 bases lay between the germline ends. Germline V gene lookup returns CDR1 LGHDT and CDR2 YNNKEL (reference sequence). The CDR3 runs to 14 residues. CDR3 in DNA: TGTGCCAGCAGCCAAGTTGAGTTCTACAATGAGCAGTTCTTC. Translated, it gives CASSQVEFYNEQFF.

The V gene is TRBV5-1, the J gene TRBJ1-5; TRBD1 aligns across 11 bases. V was pared by 4 bases and J by 7 bases, with 4 bases of the junction left unmatched. Looked up from germline, CDR1 is SGHRS and CDR2 is YFSETQ. The CDR3 length is 14 residues. The CDR3 region is CASSTGTGGQPQHF. DNA of the CDR3: TGCGCCAGCAGCACCGGGACAGGGGGACAGCCCCAGCATTTT.

The rearrangement uses TRBV28 and TRBJ2-7; weak D call: TRBD1 (6 bases). The germline CDR1 and CDR2 sequences are MDHEN and SYDVKM. Trimming left V 7 bases short and J 3 bases short, with 16 bases between. This CDR3 region has 14 residues. The CDR3 coding sequence is TGTGCCAGCAAACTACTTCAGACAGGCTACGAGCAGTACTTC. It translates to CASKLLQTGYEQYF.

The chain combines TRBV12-5 with TRBJ2-7; possibly TRBD1 for D (5 bases). Germline V lookup: CDR1 LGHNT, CDR2 FRNRAP. The CDR3 has 13 residues. The V and J ends lost 1 base and 3 bases respectively, with 7 bases between them. This CDR3 reads CASGLGQLYEQYF. The CDR3 nucleotides read TGTGCTAGTGGTTTGGGACAGCTCTACGAGCAGTACTTC.